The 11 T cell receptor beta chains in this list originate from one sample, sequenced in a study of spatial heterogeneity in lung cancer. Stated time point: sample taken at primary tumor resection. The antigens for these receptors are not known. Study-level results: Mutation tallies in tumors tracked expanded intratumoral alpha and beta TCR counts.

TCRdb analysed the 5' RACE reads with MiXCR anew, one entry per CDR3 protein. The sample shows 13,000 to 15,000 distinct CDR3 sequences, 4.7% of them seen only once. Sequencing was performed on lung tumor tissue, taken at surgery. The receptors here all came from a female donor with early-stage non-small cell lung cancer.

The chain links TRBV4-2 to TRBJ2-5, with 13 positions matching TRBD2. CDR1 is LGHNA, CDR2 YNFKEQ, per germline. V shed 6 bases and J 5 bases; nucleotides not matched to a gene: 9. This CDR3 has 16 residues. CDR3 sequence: CASRLTGTSGAETQYF. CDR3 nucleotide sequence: TGTGCCAGCAGGTTAACCGGGACTAGCGGGGCGGAGACCCAGTACTTC.

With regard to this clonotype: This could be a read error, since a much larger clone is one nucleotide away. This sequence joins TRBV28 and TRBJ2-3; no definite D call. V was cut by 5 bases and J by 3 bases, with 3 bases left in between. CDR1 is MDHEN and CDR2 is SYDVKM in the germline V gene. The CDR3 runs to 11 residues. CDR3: CASSDTDTQYF. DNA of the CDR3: TGTGCCAGCAGTGATACAGATACGCAGTATTTT.

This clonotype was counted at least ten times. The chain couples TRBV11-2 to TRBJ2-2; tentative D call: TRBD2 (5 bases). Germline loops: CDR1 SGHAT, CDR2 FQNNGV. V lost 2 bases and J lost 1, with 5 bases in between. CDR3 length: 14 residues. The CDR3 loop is CASSLSGNTGELFF. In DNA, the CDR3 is TGTGCCAGCAGCTTAAGCGGGAACACCGGGGAGCTGTTTTTT.

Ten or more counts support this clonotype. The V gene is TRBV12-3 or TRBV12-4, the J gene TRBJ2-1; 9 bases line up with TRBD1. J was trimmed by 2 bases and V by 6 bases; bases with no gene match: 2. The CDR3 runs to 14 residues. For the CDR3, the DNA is TGTGCCAGCAGCCGGGACAGGGCCTACAATGAGCAGTTCTTC. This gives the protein CASSRDRAYNEQFF.

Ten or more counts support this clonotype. The CDR3 loop is CASLGGDGNTIYF. The CDR3 bases are TGTGCCAGCCTCGGAGGGGATGGAAACACCATATATTTT. The rearrangement joins TRBV27 to TRBJ1-3; a weak D match, TRBD1 (5 bases). V was clipped by 8 bases and J by 3 bases, with 11 bases between them. The CDR3 has 13 amino acids. CDR1 MNHEY and CDR2 SMNVEV come from the germline V gene (reference sequence).

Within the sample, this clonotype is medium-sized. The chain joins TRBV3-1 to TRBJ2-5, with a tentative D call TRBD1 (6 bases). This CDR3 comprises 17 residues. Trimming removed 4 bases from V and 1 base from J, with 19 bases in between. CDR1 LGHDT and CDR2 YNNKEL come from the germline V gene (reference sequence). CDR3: CASSPIEGRGGQETQYF. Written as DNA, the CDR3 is TGTGCCAGCAGCCCGATAGAAGGGCGAGGGGGCCAAGAGACCCAGTACTTC.

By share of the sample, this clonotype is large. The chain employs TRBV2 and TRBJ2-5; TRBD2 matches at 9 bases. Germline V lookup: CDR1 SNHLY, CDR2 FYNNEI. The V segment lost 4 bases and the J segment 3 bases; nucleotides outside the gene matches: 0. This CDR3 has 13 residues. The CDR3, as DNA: TGTGCCAGCAGTGGACTAGCGGAAGAGACCCAGTACTTC. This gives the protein CASSGLAEETQYF.

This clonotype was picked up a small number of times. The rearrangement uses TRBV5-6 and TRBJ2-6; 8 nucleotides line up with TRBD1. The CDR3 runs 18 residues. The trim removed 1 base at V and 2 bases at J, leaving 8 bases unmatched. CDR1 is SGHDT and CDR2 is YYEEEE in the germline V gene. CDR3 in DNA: TGTGCCAGCAGCTTGTCCAGGGGGCGGCTTACTGGGGCCAACGTCCTGACTTTC. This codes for CASSLSRGRLTGANVLTF.

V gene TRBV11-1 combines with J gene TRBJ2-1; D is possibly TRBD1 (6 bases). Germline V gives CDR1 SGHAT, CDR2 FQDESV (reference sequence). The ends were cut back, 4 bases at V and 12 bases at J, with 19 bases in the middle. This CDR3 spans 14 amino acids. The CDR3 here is CASSSTEGHQRQFF. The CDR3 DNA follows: TGTGCCAGCAGCTCGACCGAGGGACACCAAAGGCAGTTCTTC.

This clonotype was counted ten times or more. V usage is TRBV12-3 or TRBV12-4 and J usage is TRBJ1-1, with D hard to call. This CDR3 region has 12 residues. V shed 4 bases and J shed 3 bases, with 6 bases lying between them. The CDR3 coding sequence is TGTGCCAGCAGTTACCGGGACACTGAAGCTTTCTTT. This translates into CASSYRDTEAFF.

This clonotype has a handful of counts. The CDR3 bases are TGTGCCAGCAGGGGATTTATGGCTGGGGCCAACACAGATACGCAGTATTTT. This encodes CASRGFMAGANTDTQYF. The chain couples TRBV25-1 to TRBJ2-3, with TRBD1 as a possible D gene (5 bases). Trimming shortened V by 6 bases and J by 2 bases, and 21 bases separated the two germline ends. Germline lookup yields CDR1 MGHDK and CDR2 SYGVNS. The CDR3 loop spans 17 amino acids.